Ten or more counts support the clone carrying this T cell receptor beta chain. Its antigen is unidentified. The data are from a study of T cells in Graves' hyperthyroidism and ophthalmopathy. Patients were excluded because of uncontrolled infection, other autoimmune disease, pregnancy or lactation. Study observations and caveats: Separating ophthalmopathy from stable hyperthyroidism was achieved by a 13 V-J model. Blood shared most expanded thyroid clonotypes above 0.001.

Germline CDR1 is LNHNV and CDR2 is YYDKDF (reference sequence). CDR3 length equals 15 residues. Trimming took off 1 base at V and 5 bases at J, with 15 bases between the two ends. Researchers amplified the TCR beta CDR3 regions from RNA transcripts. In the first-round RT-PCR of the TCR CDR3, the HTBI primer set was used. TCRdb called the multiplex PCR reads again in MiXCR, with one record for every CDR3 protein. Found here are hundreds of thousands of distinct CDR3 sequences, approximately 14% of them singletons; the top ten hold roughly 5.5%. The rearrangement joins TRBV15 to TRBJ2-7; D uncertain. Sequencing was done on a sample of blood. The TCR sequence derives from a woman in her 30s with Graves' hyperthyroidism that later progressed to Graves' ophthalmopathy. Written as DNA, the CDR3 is TGTGCCACCAGCAGAGGCCACACGAAGGTAAACGAGCAGTACTTC. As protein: CATSRGHTKVNEQYF.